Below, 5 T cell receptor beta chains from the same sample are listed, as sequenced in a study of human versus mouse CDR3 diversity and MHC coevolution. The method was immunoSEQ multiplex PCR; TCRdb's version includes in-frame clones alone and lacks a portion of them. The profile shows about 77,000 clones, roughly 90% of them singletons. Sequencing was done on a sample of naive CD4+ T cells from blood. Stated subset: CD45RO-negative CD62L-positive naive CD4 T cells. These TCRs come from a person aged 25 to 69 in good health.

CDR3 loop: CASSLRREVNFYEQYF. CDR3 DNA: TGTGCCAGCAGCTTACGACGGGAGGTTAATTTCTACGAGCAGTACTTC. This sequence joins TRBV5-6 and TRBJ2-7; 7 positions match TRBD2. The CDR3 totals 16 residues. V lost 2 bases to trimming and J lost 3 bases; unmatched junction nucleotides: 11. Germline-derived CDR1 and CDR2 are SGHDT and YYEEEE.

The V call is TRBV9, the J call TRBJ1-2, with 7 bases that match TRBD1. CDR3 length equals 15 residues. Looked up from germline, CDR1 is SGDLS and CDR2 is YYNGEE. V dropped 4 bases and J dropped 2; count of bases not matched to a gene: 8. The CDR3 DNA is TGTGCCAGCAGCCCCACAGGGGTAGTCAACTATGGCTACACCTTC. Amino acids: CASSPTGVVNYGYTF. The whole variable domain, remainder taken from reference TRBV9 and TRBJ1-2, is DSGVTQTPKHLITATGQRVTLRCSPRSGDLSVYWYQQSLDQGLQFLIQYYNGEERAKGNILERFSAQQFPDLHSELNLSSLELGDSALYFCASSPTGVVNYGYTFGSGTRLTVV.

Only one count was recorded for this clone. This rearrangement joins TRBV5-1 to TRBJ2-3; 7 nucleotides align to TRBD1. Germline CDR1 is SGHRS and CDR2 is YFSETQ. This CDR3 contains 14 residues. J gave up 2 bases and V 4 bases, and 4 bases lay outside the gene matches. CDR3 in DNA: TGCGCCAGCAGCCCGGGACAGAACACAGATACGCAGTATTTT. Protein sequence: CASSPGQNTDTQYF.

The chain uses TRBV14 and TRBJ1-2, with D possibly TRBD1 on 5 matching bases. Deletions cut 0 bases from V and 8 bases from J, with 16 bases between. The CDR3 is 15 residues long. Germline CDR1 reads SGHDN; CDR2 reads FVKESK. CDR3 nucleotide sequence: TGTGCCAGCAGCCAAGAGAGGAGGGTACAGGAGGGCTACACCTTC. It specifies CASSQERRVQEGYTF. Combining the CDR3 with reference TRBV14 and TRBJ1-2 gives the whole variable domain EAGVTQFPSHSVIEKGQTVTLRCDPISGHDNLYWYRRVMGKEIKFLLHFVKESKQDESGMPNNRFLAERTGGTYSTLKVQPAELEDSGVYFCASSQERRVQEGYTFGSGTRLTVV.

A word on this clone: Additional DNA sequences in this sample encode the identical CDR3. The chain combines TRBV2 with TRBJ2-2, with 13 bases aligning to TRBD2. This CDR3 region has 15 residues. J gave up 2 bases and V 6 bases, and 0 bases lay outside the gene matches. Germline CDR1 and CDR2: SNHLY and FYNNEI. DNA of the CDR3: TGTGCCAGCAGGGGACTAGCGGGAAACACCGGGGAGCTGTTTTTT. Its translation is CASRGLAGNTGELFF.